This T cell receptor (beta chain) was found in a study of T cells in pancreatic ductal adenocarcinoma. General study results and limits: Tumor samples had fewer productive templates and roughly 7.3-fold fewer unique clonotypes than blood.

No neoadjuvant therapy was given to the selected pancreatic ductal adenocarcinoma patients before their surgery. The CDR3 covers 15 residues. Germline CDR1 is KGHSH and CDR2 is LQKENI. The junction had 5 bases not matched to a gene; V was cut back by 1 base and J by 7 bases. TCRdb's copy holds only in-frame clones and misses some; the assay was immunoSEQ multiplex PCR. The repertoire holds 7,500 to 9,500 clones, with nearly 90% as singletons. As to this clone: Its specificity is not known.

This TCR derives from a human donor with pancreatic ductal adenocarcinoma. The sequencing input was PBMCs. The rearrangement uses TRBV18 and TRBJ1-5; 9 bases match TRBD1. The CDR3 coding sequence is TGTGCCAGCTCACCACAACAGGGGGCAGGGCAGCCCCAGCATTTT. The encoded protein is CASSPQQGAGQPQHF.